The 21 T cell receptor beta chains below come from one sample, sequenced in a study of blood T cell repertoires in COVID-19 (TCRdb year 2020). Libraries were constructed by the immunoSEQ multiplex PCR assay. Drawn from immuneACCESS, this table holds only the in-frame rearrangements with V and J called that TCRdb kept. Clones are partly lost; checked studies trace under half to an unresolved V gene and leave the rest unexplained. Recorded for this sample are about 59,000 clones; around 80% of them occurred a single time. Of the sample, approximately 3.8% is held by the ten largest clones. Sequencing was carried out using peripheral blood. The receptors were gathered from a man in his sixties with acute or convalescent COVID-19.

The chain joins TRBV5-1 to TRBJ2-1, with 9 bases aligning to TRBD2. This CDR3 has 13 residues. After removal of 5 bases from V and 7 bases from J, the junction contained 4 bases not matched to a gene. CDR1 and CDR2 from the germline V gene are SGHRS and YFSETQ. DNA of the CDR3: TGCGCCAGCAGGGCTAGCGGGGAGAATGAGCAGTTCTTC. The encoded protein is CASRASGENEQFF.

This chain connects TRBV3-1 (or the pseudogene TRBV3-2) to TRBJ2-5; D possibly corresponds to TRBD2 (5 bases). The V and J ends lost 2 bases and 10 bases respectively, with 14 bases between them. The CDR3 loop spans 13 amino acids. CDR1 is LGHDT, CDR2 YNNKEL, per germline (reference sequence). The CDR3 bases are TGTGCCAGCAGCCAACTCCCGACTAAGGACCAGTACTTC. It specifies CASSQLPTKDQYF.

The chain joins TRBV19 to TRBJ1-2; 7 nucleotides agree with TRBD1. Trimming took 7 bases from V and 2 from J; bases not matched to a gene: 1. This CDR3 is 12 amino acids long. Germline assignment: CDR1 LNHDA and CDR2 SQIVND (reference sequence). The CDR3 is CASTQGNYGYTF. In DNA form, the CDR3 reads TGTGCCAGTACACAGGGGAACTATGGCTACACCTTC.

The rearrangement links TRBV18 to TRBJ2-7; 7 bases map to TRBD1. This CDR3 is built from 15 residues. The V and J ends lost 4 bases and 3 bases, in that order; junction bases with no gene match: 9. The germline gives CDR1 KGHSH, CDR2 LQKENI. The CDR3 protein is CASSRRDSSYYEQYF. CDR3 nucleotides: TGTGCCAGCTCACGACGGGACAGCTCCTACTACGAGCAGTACTTC. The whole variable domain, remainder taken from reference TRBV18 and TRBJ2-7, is NAGVMQNPRHLVRRRGQEARLRCSPMKGHSHVYWYRQLPEEGLKFMVYLQKENIIDESGMPKERFSAEFPKEGPSILRIQQVVRGDSAAYFCASSRRDSSYYEQYFGPGTRLTVT.

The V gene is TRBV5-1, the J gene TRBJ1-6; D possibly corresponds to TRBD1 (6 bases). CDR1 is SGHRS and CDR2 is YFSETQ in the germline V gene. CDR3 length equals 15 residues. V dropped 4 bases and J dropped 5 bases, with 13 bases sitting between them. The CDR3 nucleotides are TGCGCCAGCAGCCCTGGACAGATTAATAATTCACCCCTCCACTTT. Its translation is CASSPGQINNSPLHF.

In DNA, the CDR3 is TGCGCCAGCAGTTCGGAGACTAGCGGGAGCGATGAGCAGTTCTTC. Residues: CASSSETSGSDEQFF. This chain joins TRBV5-1 and TRBJ2-1; 12 nucleotides match TRBD2. Germline-derived CDR1 and CDR2 are SGHRS and YFSETQ. The V gene end was trimmed by 5 bases and the J gene end by 8 bases; junction bases not matched to a gene: 8. The CDR3 extends over 15 amino acids. Filled out from reference TRBV5-1 and TRBJ2-1, the complete variable domain reads KAGVTQTPRYLIKTRGQQVTLSCSPISGHRSVSWYQQTPGQGLQFLFEYFSETQRNKGNFPGRFSGRQFSNSRSEMNVSTLELGDSALYLCASSSETSGSDEQFFGPGTRLTVL.

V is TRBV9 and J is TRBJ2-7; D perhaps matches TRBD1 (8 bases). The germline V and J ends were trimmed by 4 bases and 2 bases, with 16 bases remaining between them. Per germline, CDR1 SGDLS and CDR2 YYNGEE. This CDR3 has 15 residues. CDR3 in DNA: TGTGCCAGCAGCTTGAGCGGGACAGGTACCTACGAGCAGTACTTC. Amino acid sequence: CASSLSGTGTYEQYF. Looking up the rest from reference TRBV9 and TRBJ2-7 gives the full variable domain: DSGVTQTPKHLITATGQRVTLRCSPRSGDLSVYWYQQSLDQGLQFLIQYYNGEERAKGNILERFSAQQFPDLHSELNLSSLELGDSALYFCASSLSGTGTYEQYFGPGTRLTVT.

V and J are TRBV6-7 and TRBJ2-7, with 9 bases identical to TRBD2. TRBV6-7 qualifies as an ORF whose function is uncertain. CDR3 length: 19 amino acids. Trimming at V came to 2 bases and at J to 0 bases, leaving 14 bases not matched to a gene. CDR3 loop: CASSYTRLSWREGSYEQYF. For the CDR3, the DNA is TGTGCCAGCAGTTACACGCGTCTATCGTGGCGGGAGGGCTCCTACGAGCAGTACTTC.

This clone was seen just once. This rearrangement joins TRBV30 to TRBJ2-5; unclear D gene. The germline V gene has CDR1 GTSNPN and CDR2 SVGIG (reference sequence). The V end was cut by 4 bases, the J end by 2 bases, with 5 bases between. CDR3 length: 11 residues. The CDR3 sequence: CAWNLQETQYF. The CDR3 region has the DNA TGTGCCTGGAATCTTCAAGAGACCCAGTACTTC.

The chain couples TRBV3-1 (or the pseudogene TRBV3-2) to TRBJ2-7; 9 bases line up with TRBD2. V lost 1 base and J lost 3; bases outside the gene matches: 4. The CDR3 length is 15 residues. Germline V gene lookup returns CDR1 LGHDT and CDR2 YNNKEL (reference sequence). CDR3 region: CASSQGNSGGYEQYF. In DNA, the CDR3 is TGTGCCAGCAGCCAAGGTAATAGCGGGGGCTACGAGCAGTACTTC.

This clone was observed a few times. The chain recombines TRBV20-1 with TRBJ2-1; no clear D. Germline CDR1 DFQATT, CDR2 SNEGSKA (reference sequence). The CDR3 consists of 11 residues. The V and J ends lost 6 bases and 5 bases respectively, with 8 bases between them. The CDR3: CSARWDNEQFF. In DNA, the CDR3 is TGCAGTGCGCGGTGGGACAATGAGCAGTTCTTC.

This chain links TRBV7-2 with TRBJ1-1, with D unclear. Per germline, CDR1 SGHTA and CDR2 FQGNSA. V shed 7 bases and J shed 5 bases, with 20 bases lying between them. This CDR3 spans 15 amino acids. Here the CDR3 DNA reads TGTGCCAGCATCCCGGGGATAGTTGGGGATACTGAAGCTTTCTTT. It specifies CASIPGIVGDTEAFF.

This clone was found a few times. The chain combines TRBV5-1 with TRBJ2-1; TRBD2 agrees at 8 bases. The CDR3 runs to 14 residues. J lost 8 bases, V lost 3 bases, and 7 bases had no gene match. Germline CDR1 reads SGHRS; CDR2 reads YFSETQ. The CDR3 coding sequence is TGCGCCAGCAGCTCGAGGACTAGCAGCGATGAGCAGTTCTTC. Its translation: CASSSRTSSDEQFF. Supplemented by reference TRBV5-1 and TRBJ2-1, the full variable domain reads KAGVTQTPRYLIKTRGQQVTLSCSPISGHRSVSWYQQTPGQGLQFLFEYFSETQRNKGNFPGRFSGRQFSNSRSEMNVSTLELGDSALYLCASSSRTSSDEQFFGPGTRLTVL.

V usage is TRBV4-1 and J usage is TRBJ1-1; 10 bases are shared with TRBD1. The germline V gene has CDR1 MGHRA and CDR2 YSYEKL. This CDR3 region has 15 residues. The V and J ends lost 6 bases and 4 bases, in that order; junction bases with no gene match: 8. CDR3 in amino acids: CASRRDGDRGTEAFF. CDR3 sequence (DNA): TGCGCCAGCAGACGGGACGGGGACAGGGGCACTGAAGCTTTCTTT.

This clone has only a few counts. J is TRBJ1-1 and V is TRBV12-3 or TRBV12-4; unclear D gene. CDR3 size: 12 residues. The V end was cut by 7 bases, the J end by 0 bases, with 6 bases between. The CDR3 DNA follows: TGTGCCAGCACTCGTATGAACACTGAAGCTTTCTTT. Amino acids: CASTRMNTEAFF.

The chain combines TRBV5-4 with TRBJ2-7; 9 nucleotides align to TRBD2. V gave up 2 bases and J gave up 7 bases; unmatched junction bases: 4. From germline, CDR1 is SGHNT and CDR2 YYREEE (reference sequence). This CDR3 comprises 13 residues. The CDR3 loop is CASSFSGSGEQYF. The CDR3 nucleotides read TGTGCCAGCAGCTTTAGCGGGAGTGGGGAGCAGTACTTC.

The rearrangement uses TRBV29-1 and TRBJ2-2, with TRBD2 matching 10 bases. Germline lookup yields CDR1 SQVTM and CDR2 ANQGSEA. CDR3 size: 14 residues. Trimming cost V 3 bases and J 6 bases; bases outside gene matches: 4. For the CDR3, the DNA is TGCAGCGTTGATAGGCTAGCGGGAGCCGGGGAGCTGTTTTTT. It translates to CSVDRLAGAGELFF.

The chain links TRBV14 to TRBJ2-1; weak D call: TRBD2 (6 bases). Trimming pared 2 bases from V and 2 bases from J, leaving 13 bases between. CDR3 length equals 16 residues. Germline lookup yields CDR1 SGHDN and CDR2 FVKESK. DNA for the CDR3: TGTGCCAGCAGCCAACTAAGGGCTAGCGCCTACAATGAGCAGTTCTTC. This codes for CASSQLRASAYNEQFF. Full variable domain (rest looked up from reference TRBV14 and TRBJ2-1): EAGVTQFPSHSVIEKGQTVTLRCDPISGHDNLYWYRRVMGKEIKFLLHFVKESKQDESGMPNNRFLAERTGGTYSTLKVQPAELEDSGVYFCASSQLRASAYNEQFFGPGTRLTVL.

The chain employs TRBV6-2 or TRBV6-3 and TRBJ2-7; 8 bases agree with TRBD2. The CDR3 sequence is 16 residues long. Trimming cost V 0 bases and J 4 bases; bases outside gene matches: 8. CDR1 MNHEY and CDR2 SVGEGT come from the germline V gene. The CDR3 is CASSYSGRGGGYEQYF. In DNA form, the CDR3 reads TGTGCCAGCAGTTACTCGGGACGGGGGGGCGGATACGAGCAGTACTTC.

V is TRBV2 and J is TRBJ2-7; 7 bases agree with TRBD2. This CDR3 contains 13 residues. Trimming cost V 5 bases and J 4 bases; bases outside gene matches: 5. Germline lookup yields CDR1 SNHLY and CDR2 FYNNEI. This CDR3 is CASSLAELYEQYF. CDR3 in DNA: TGTGCCAGCAGTCTAGCGGAGTTATACGAGCAGTACTTC.

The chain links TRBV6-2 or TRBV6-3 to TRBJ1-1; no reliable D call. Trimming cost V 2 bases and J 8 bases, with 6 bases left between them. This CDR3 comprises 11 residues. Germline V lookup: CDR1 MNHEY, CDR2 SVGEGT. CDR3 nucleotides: TGTGCCAGCAGTTACGGCAGGGAAGCTTTCTTT. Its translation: CASSYGREAFF.